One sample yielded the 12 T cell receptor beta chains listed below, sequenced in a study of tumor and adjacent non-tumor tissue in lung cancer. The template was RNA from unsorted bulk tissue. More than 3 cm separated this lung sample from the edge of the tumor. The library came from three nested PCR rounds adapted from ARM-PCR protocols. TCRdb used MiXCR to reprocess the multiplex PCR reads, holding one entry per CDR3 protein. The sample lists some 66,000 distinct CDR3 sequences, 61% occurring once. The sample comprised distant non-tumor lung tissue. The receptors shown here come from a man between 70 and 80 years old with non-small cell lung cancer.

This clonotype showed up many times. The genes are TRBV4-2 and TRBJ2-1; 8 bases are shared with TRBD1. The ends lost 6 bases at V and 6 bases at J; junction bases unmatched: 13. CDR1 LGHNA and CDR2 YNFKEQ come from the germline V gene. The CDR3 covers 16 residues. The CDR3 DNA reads TGTGCCAGCAGTCCCTTCGACAGGGGCCTCGGCAATGAGCAGTTCTTC. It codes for CASSPFDRGLGNEQFF.

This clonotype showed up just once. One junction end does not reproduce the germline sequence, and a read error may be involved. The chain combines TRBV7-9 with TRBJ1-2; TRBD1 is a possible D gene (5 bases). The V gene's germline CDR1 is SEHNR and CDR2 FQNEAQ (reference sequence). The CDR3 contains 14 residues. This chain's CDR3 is CASSSTATDYCYTF. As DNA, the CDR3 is TGTGCCAGCAGCTCGACAGCCACAGACTATTGCTACACATTC.

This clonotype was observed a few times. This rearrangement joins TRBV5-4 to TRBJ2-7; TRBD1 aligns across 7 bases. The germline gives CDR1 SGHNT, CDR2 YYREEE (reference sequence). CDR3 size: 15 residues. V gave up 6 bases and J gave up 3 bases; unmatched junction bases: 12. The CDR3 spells CASTPGTASFYEQYF. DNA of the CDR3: TGTGCCAGCACCCCCGGGACAGCCTCATTCTACGAGCAGTACTTC.

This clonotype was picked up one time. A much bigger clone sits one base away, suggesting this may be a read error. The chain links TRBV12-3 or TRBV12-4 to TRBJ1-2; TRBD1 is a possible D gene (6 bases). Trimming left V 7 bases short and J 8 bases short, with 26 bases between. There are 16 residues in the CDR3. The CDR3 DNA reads TGTGCCAGCATTCTGACAGGAAAGGCCTTGGGGGGGGGCTACACCTTC. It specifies CASILTGKALGGGYTF.

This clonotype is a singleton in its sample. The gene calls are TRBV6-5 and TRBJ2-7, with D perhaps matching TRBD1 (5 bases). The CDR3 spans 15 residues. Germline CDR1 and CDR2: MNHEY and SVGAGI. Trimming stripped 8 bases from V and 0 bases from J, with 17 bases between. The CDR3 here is CASGDRWQGSYEQYF. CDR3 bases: TGTGCCAGCGGTGACCGATGGCAGGGCTCCTACGAGCAGTACTTC.

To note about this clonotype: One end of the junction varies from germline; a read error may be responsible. The chain's CDR3 is CARSHGTGSNGYTF. In nucleotides, the CDR3 is TGCGCCAGGAGTCACGGGACAGGGTCGAATGGTTACACCTTC. This sequence joins TRBV5-1 and TRBJ1-2; 9 bases agree with TRBD1. Germline CDR1 SGHRS, CDR2 YFSETQ. The CDR3 covers 14 residues.

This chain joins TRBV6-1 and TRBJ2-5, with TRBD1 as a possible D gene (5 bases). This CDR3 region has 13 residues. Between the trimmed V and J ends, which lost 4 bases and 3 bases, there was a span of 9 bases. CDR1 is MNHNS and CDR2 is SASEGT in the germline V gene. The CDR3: CASSGRAKETQYF. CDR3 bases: TGTGCCAGCAGTGGCAGGGCAAAAGAGACCCAGTACTTC.

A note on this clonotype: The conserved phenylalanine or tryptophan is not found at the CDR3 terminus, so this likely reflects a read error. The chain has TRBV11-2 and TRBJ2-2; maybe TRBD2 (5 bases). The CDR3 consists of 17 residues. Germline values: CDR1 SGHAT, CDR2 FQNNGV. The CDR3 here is CASSLVPGFTSTGELFL. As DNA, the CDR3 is TGTGCCAGCAGTTTAGTTCCGGGATTCACGAGCACCGGGGAGCTGTTTCTT.

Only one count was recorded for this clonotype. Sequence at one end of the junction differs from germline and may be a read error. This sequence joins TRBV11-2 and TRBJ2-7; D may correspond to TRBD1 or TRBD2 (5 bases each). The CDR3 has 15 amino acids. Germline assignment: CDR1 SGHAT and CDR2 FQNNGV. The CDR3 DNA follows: TGTGCCAGCAACTCCCCCCAAACTGGGACCTACGAGAAGTACTTC. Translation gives CASNSPQTGTYEKYF.

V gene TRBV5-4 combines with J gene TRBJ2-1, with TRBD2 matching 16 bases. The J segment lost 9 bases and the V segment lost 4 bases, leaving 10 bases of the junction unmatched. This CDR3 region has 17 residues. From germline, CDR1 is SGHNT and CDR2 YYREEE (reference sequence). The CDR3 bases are TGTGCCAGCAGCGCCGGGACTAGCGGGAGGGCCGGTAGTGAGCAGTTCTTC. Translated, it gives CASSAGTSGRAGSEQFF.

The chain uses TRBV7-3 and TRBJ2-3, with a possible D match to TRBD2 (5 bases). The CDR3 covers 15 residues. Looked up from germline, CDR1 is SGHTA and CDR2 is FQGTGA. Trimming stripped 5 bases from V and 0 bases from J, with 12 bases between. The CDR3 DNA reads TGTGCCAGCAGCCTCTCACGGACTAGCACAGATACGCAGTATTTT. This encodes CASSLSRTSTDTQYF. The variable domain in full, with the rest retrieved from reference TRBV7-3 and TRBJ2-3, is GAGVSQTPSNKVTEKGKYVELRCDPISGHTALYWYRQSLGQGPEFLIYFQGTGAADDSGLPNDRFFAVRPEGSVSTLKIQRTERGDSAVYLCASSLSRTSTDTQYFGPGTRLTVL.

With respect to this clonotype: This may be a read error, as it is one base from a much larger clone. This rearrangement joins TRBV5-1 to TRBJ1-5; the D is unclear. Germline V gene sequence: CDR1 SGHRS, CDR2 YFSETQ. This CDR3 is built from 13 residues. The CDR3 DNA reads TGCACCAGCAGCACGGACGGGAATCAGCCCCAGCATTTT. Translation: CTSSTDGNQPQHF.